This TCR beta chain was identified in a study of molecular identifiers for immune sequencing clone quantification. On the study more broadly: Across replicate runs, RNA obtained from about 20,000 or 100,000 naive CD8 cells was divided into five, with four undergoing sequencing. Notes on the study in general: Detection of one spiked Jurkat cell's TCR RNA reportedly worked in 980,000 or so naive cells.

Isolation of naive CD8 T cells was achieved by sorting on a CD8+CD4-CCR7+CD45RA+ phenotype. CDR1 is MDHEN and CDR2 is SYDVKM in the germline V gene. The CDR3 extends over 14 amino acids. V lost 2 bases and J lost 0, with 8 bases in between. Listed TCR primers and previously described methods were used for bulk TCR libraries. TCRdb re-called the PCR reads through MiXCR, storing one row per CDR3 protein. The sample yields roughly 300,000 distinct CDR3 sequences, roughly 24% seen once. This clonotype appeared many times. Its antigen is unknown. The specimen was naive CD8+ T cells from blood, with Jurkat cell RNA spiked in. The subset: FACS-sorted CD8+CD4-CCR7+CD45RA+ naive T cells. The TCR originated in a human donor in good health. Some libraries in this study had Jurkat cell RNA spiked in. The chain joins TRBV28 to TRBJ2-7; no clear D. The CDR3 coding sequence is TGTGCCAGCAGTTTACCGGGCCGCTCCTACGAGCAGTACTTC. It specifies CASSLPGRSYEQYF.